These T cell receptor beta chains were read from a single sample in a study of blood T cells in healthy people across ages. MiXCR, applied by TCRdb to the 5' RACE reads, yields one record per CDR3 protein. The table lists about a million distinct CDR3 sequences, roughly 50% of them singletons. Input material: blood. These receptors were collected from a woman aged 55 to 70 in good health. Both conserved end residues are part of each CDR3. A D gene is named only where the DNA matches it firmly. Some rows mark clone size as missing; the rest say once, few, many or name a class of expanded clone.

D | J | length | size | V | DNA | CDR3
TRBD2 | TRBJ2-3 | 17 | . | TRBV20-1 | TGCAGTGCTAGGATGGCCTTAGCGGGAGCGGGCAGAGCCACGCAGTATTTT | CSARMALAGAGRATQYF
TRBD1 | TRBJ1-2 | 16 | . | TRBV4-2 | TGTGCCAGCAGCGTAGGAGTACGACAGGGGACCTGTGGCTACACCTTC | CASSVGVRQGTCGYTF
. | TRBJ2-5 | 11 | many | TRBV29-1 | TGCAGCGTCCCAGGAACAGAGACCCAGTACTTC | CSVPGTETQYF
. | TRBJ1-5 | 17 | . | TRBV4-1 | TGCGCCAGCAGTCCCGGGACACGGATCAATAGCAATCAGCCCCAGCATTTT | CASSPGTRINSNQPQHF
. | TRBJ2-7 | 13 | . | TRBV5-1 | TGCGCCAGCAGCTTGGAGATTCTTTACGAGCAGTACTTC | CASSLEILYEQYF
TRBD2 | TRBJ2-1 | 15 | few | TRBV7-2 | TGTGCCAGCAGCCCAACTAGCGGGAGTCGTAATGAGCAGTTCTTC | CASSPTSGSRNEQFF
. | TRBJ2-5 | 16 | . | TRBV2 | TGTGCCAGCAGTGAGGCGGACCTCAAAGGACAAGAGACCCAGTACTTC | CASSEADLKGQETQYF
TRBD2 | TRBJ2-1 | 16 | . | TRBV6-2/TRBV6-3 | TGTGCCAGCAGTTACTCGACGAGACTAGCTTTGTATGAGCAGTTCTTC | CASSYSTRLALYEQFF
. | TRBJ2-7 | 14 | few | TRBV5-1 | TGCGCCAGCAGCTTGCAGCGAACCGACGACGAGCAGTACTTC | CASSLQRTDDEQYF
. | TRBJ2-5 | 12 | . | TRBV12-3/TRBV12-4 | TGTGCCAGCAGATGGGGAGACGAGACCCAGTACTTC | CASRWGDETQYF
. | TRBJ2-7 | 17 | . | TRBV6-1 | TGTGCCAGCAGTGAAGCCCGAACCGGGCGGCCTACCTACGAGCAGTACTTC | CASSEARTGRPTYEQYF
. | TRBJ2-3 | 15 | . | TRBV6-5 | TGTGCCAGCAGTTACCTTGGAGGGGGCGCAGATACGCAGTATTTT | CASSYLGGGADTQYF